This is a list of T cell receptor beta chains from one sample in a study of control samples from healthy donors and cancer patients. Assay: immunoSEQ multiplex PCR; the TCRdb copy retains only in-frame clones and omits some. The sample has 140,000 or so clones, 75% to 95% seen once. Sequenced input: blood. The origin of the receptors is a man aged 25 to 40 in good health. Each CDR3 is given with its conserved first and last residue. The D gene is left open where the match is weak. Part of the rows lack a size; the others show once, few, many or a class for expanded clones.

cdr3_aa cdr3_nt j_call d_call v_call clone_size
CASSLSSGANVLTF TGTGCCAGCAGCCTGAGCTCTGGGGCCAACGTCCTGACTTTC TRBJ2-6 - TRBV5-4 -
CASSHIRGGGYGYTF TGTGCCAGCAGCCACATCAGGGGAGGAGGCTATGGCTACACCTTC TRBJ1-2 - TRBV14 -
CASSLEEGAGYEQYF TGTGCCAGCAGCTTAGAGGAGGGGGCAGGGTACGAGCAGTACTTC TRBJ2-7 - TRBV7-6 -
CAAQSGGQPQHF TGTGCCGCTCAAAGCGGAGGTCAGCCCCAGCATTTT TRBJ1-5 - TRBV19 once
CASSLVGQGSDEQFF TGTGCCAGCAGCTTGGTTGGACAGGGGAGTGATGAGCAGTTCTTC TRBJ2-1 TRBD1 TRBV5-6 -
CASDRDSNQPQHF TGCGCCAGCGACCGGGACAGCAATCAGCCCCAGCATTTT TRBJ1-5 - TRBV10-1 -
CASTDPGSPLHF TGTGCCAGCACCGACCCGGGGTCACCCCTCCACTTT TRBJ1-6 - TRBV12-3/TRBV12-4 -
CASSLVQRTEAFF TGCGCCAGCAGCTTGGTTCAGCGCACTGAAGCTTTCTTT TRBJ1-1 - TRBV5-1 -
CASSLAQSLTYEQYF TGTGCCAGCAGCTTAGCACAGTCCCTTACCTACGAGCAGTACTTC TRBJ2-7 - TRBV11-2 -
CASSIGQGAFYEQYF TGTGCCAGCAGTATAGGACAGGGGGCGTTTTACGAGCAGTACTTC TRBJ2-7 TRBD1 TRBV27 -
CASSLAGNQPQHF TGCGCCAGCAGCTTGGCCGGTAATCAGCCCCAGCATTTT TRBJ1-5 - TRBV5-1 -
CASSPLAGGLYEQYF TGCGCCAGCAGCCCGCTAGCGGGGGGGCTCTACGAGCAGTACTTC TRBJ2-7 TRBD2 TRBV4-1 -
CASSIVQGAGNQPQHF TGTGCCAGTAGTATCGTACAGGGGGCAGGCAATCAGCCCCAGCATTTT TRBJ1-5 TRBD1 TRBV19 few
CASSIGELNEQFF TGTGCCAGTAGTATAGGAGAGCTCAATGAGCAGTTCTTC TRBJ2-1 - TRBV19 -
CASSNSGGTRNEQFF TGTGCCAGCAGCAATAGCGGGGGAACGCGAAATGAGCAGTTCTTC TRBJ2-1 TRBD2 TRBV7-9 -
CASSLALNGELFF TGTGCCAGCAGCTTAGCCCTCAACGGGGAGCTGTTTTTT TRBJ2-2 - TRBV7-2 -
CASSPTGAHTEAFF TGTGCCAGCAGCCCCACAGGGGCGCACACTGAAGCTTTCTTT TRBJ1-1 TRBD1 TRBV28 -
CASSRTGDYGYTF TGCGCCAGCAGTCGGACAGGTGACTATGGCTACACCTTC TRBJ1-2 TRBD1 TRBV10-1 once
CASSPGQAYNEQFF TGTGCCAGCAGTCCGGGACAGGCTTACAATGAGCAGTTCTTC TRBJ2-1 TRBD1 TRBV6-5 -
CASSPYPASGEQFF TGTGCCAGCAGCCCATATCCAGCTAGCGGCGAGCAGTTCTTC TRBJ2-1 TRBD2 TRBV7-3 -
CASSPYTGSGNTIYF TGTGCCAGCAGTCCATATACAGGGTCCGGAAACACCATATATTTT TRBJ1-3 - TRBV27 -
CASSLTKNGEAFF TGTGCCAGCAGTCTTACGAAGAATGGTGAAGCTTTCTTT TRBJ1-1 - TRBV27 -
CATSDEGRGPGPQHF TGTGCCACCAGTGATGAAGGGAGGGGGCCAGGGCCCCAGCATTTT TRBJ1-5 TRBD1 TRBV24-1 -
CASSPRPPGRNSPLHF TGTGCCAGCAGCCCCCGGCCCCCAGGGCGTAATTCACCCCTCCACTTT TRBJ1-6 - TRBV28 -
CASSLATGPSYEQYF TGTGCCAGCAGCTTAGCGACAGGACCCTCCTACGAGCAGTACTTC TRBJ2-7 - TRBV7-9 few
CASNPRQGNTEAFF TGTGCCAGCAACCCCAGGCAGGGGAACACTGAAGCTTTCTTT TRBJ1-1 - TRBV2 -
CASSYGLTGGYTF TGTGCCAGCAGTTACGGCCTCACGGGAGGCTACACCTTC TRBJ1-2 - TRBV28 -
CAWSVPGTGGPSPLHF TGTGCCTGGAGTGTACCCGGAACAGGGGGACCTTCACCCCTCCACTTT TRBJ1-6 TRBD1 TRBV30 -
CASSLSSYEQYF TGTGCCAGCAGCCTGAGCTCCTACGAGCAGTACTTC TRBJ2-7 - TRBV7-9 few
CASSYFNTGELFF TGTGCCAGCAGTTACTTCAACACCGGGGAGCTGTTTTTT TRBJ2-2 - TRBV6-5 -
CASSQDLLRTNEQFF TGTGCCAGCAGCCAAGATCTGTTGCGGACCAATGAGCAGTTCTTC TRBJ2-1 - TRBV3-1/TRBV3-2 -
CAWSVWERNEQFF TGTGCCTGGAGTGTATGGGAACGTAATGAGCAGTTCTTC TRBJ2-1 - TRBV30 once
CASSTRSRGLADTQYF TGTGCCAGCAGCACACGATCTAGGGGGTTGGCAGATACGCAGTATTTT TRBJ2-3 - TRBV13 -
CASTPLGGADTQYF TGCGCCAGCACCCCCTTGGGGGGGGCAGATACGCAGTATTTT TRBJ2-3 TRBD2 TRBV5-1 -
CASRPRGPNEDTEAFF TGTGCCAGCAGGCCTCGCGGGCCCAATGAGGACACTGAAGCTTTCTTT TRBJ1-1 - TRBV5-4 -
CATTPGPWAYEQYF TGTGCCACCACCCCGGGTCCCTGGGCCTACGAGCAGTACTTC TRBJ2-7 - TRBV6-5 -
CASSLELGEKLFF TGCGCCAGCAGCTTGGAGTTAGGGGAAAAACTGTTTTTT TRBJ1-4 - TRBV5-1 -
CASSQVSGRTEAFF TGTGCCAGCAGCCAAGTTTCAGGGCGCACTGAAGCTTTCTTT TRBJ1-1 - TRBV14 -
CASSEPNRGATYGYTF TGCGCCAGCAGTGAGCCTAACAGGGGCGCTACCTATGGCTACACCTTC TRBJ1-2 TRBD1 TRBV10-1 few
CASSLFGPFSVDAKNIQYF TGTGCCAGCAGTTTATTTGGGCCGTTTAGCGTCGATGCCAAAAACATTCAGTACTTC TRBJ2-4 - TRBV27 -
CASSFSGTGDRGYTF TGCGCCAGCAGCTTTTCCGGGACAGGGGATCGTGGCTACACCTTC TRBJ1-2 TRBD1 TRBV5-1 once
CASSYRRDRGVGELFF TGTGCCAGCAGTTACCGCCGGGACAGGGGGGTCGGGGAGCTGTTTTTT TRBJ2-2 TRBD1 TRBV6-6 -
CASSLAVIGRVQGGNTEAFF TGCGCCAGCAGCTTGGCCGTAATAGGAAGGGTCCAAGGGGGGAACACTGAAGCTTTCTTT TRBJ1-1 - TRBV5-1 -
CASSLGSSSNYGYTF TGCGCCAGCAGCTTGGGGAGCTCCTCTAACTATGGCTACACCTTC TRBJ1-2 - TRBV5-1 -
CAWSVTVRTEAFF TGTGCCTGGAGTGTCACAGTGAGGACTGAAGCTTTCTTT TRBJ1-1 - TRBV30 -